Shown below are 27 T cell receptor beta chains from a single sample sequenced in a study of T cells in Graves' hyperthyroidism and ophthalmopathy. From RNA transcripts, TCR beta CDR3 regions were amplified. HTBI primers were employed in a first-round RT-PCR of the TCR CDR3. TCRdb called the multiplex PCR reads again in MiXCR, with one record for every CDR3 protein. The sample shows 500,000 to 550,000 distinct CDR3 sequences, less than 20% of them seen only once. The sequenced sample consisted of blood. These receptors were obtained from a man aged 35 to 55 with Graves' ophthalmopathy.

This clonotype appeared a few times. V usage is TRBV7-3 and J usage is TRBJ1-6, with no clear D. CDR1 SGHTA and CDR2 FQGTGA come from the germline V gene. The CDR3 covers 16 residues. Trimming cost V 5 bases and J 0 bases, with 11 bases left between them. CDR3 in amino acids: CASSPGHSSYNSPLHF. In nucleotides, the CDR3 is TGTGCCAGCAGCCCCGGTCACAGCTCCTATAATTCACCCCTCCACTTT. Combining the CDR3 with reference TRBV7-3 and TRBJ1-6 gives the whole variable domain GAGVSQTPSNKVTEKGKYVELRCDPISGHTALYWYRQSLGQGPEFLIYFQGTGAADDSGLPNDRFFAVRPEGSVSTLKIQRTERGDSAVYLCASSPGHSSYNSPLHFGNGTRLTVT.

The V gene is TRBV18, the J gene TRBJ1-2; perhaps TRBD1 as D (5 bases). The germline CDR1 and CDR2 sequences are KGHSH and LQKENI. The CDR3 covers 16 residues. Trimming shortened V by 5 bases and J by 0 bases, and 16 bases separated the two germline ends. CDR3 coding DNA: TGTGCCAGCTCAACCTTGGGGCAGGCAACTAACTATGGCTACACCTTC. Protein product: CASSTLGQATNYGYTF. The full variable domain, its missing parts supplied by reference TRBV18 and TRBJ1-2, is NAGVMQNPRHLVRRRGQEARLRCSPMKGHSHVYWYRQLPEEGLKFMVYLQKENIIDESGMPKERFSAEFPKEGPSILRIQQVVRGDSAAYFCASSTLGQATNYGYTFGSGTRLTVV.

Points on this clonotype: Being one base from a much bigger clone, this may be a read error. Because the CDR3 is missing its conserved closing phenylalanine or tryptophan, this is likely a read error. This CDR3 is CASSLVGQQPGEQYL. The CDR3 coding sequence is TGTGCCAGCAGCTTGGTGGGGCAACAGCCCGGGGAGCAGTACCTC. This chain links TRBV5-5 with TRBJ2-7, with D perhaps matching TRBD1 (5 bases). Trimming pared 0 bases from V and 7 bases from J, leaving 17 bases between. Germline values: CDR1 SGHKS, CDR2 YYEKEE (reference sequence). The CDR3 is made up of 15 amino acids.

This clonotype was recorded at least ten times. The chain uses TRBV28 and TRBJ1-2; D unclear. Germline CDR1 is MDHEN and CDR2 is SYDVKM. The CDR3 is made up of 11 amino acids. Trimming took off 3 bases at V and 8 bases at J, with 7 bases between the two ends. CDR3 sequence: CASSFPSGYTF. The CDR3 coding sequence is TGTGCCAGCAGTTTCCCGAGCGGCTACACCTTC.

This clonotype appeared many times. The chain is built from TRBV6-2 or TRBV6-3 and TRBJ2-1; D is unresolved. Germline CDR1 and CDR2: MNHEY and SVGEGT. This CDR3 comprises 12 residues. V was trimmed by 8 bases and J by 4 bases, leaving 9 bases between them. CDR3 protein: CASSPGYNEQFF. In nucleotides, the CDR3 is TGTGCCAGCTCCCCCGGGTACAATGAGCAGTTCTTC.

This clonotype was counted only a few times. The V gene is TRBV3-1, the J gene TRBJ2-7; 10 nucleotides align to TRBD1. With 5 bases clipped from V and 1 base from J, the junction kept 5 bases outside the gene matches. Germline V lookup: CDR1 LGHDT, CDR2 YNNKEL (reference sequence). The CDR3 spans 15 residues. The DNA of the CDR3 is TGTGCCAGCAGCAAGACAGGGGGCCTTTCCTACGAGCAGTACTTC. This sequence encodes CASSKTGGLSYEQYF.

To note about this clonotype: A clone one base away is much larger, so this may be a read error. In nucleotides, the CDR3 is TGTGCCAGCAGTCGGGGACAGGTCTACAGTGAGCAGTTCTTC. This gives the protein CASSRGQVYSEQFF. J is TRBJ2-1 and V is TRBV12-3 or TRBV12-4; 8 nucleotides match TRBD1. The CDR3 covers 14 residues.

This clonotype was picked up many times. J is TRBJ2-3 and V is TRBV12-3 or TRBV12-4; 13 positions match TRBD2. The CDR3 spans 16 residues. Trimming at V came to 5 bases and at J to 1 base, leaving 3 bases not matched to a gene. The CDR3 DNA sequence: TGTGCCAGCAGTAACGGACTAGCGGGAGGCACAGATACGCAGTATTTT. Its translation: CASSNGLAGGTDTQYF.

CDR3 region: CASTSLRGGAQETQYF. The CDR3 DNA reads as TGTGCCAGCACCTCTCTACGGGGCGGGGCACAAGAGACCCAGTACTTC. J is TRBJ2-5 and V is TRBV28; the D gene is possibly TRBD2 (6 bases). V was shortened by 7 bases and J by 2 bases, with 20 bases between the two germline ends. CDR1 is MDHEN and CDR2 is SYDVKM in the germline V gene. The CDR3 loop spans 16 amino acids.

A few counts support this clonotype. The chain has TRBV11-2 and TRBJ2-7; the match to TRBD2 covers 15 bases. V shed 8 bases, J shed 2 bases, and the junction held 16 bases outside the gene matches. This CDR3 has 19 amino acids. From germline, CDR1 is SGHAT and CDR2 FQNNGV. The CDR3 loop reads CASGYPPTGTSGRTYEQYF. The DNA of the CDR3 is TGTGCCAGCGGATACCCCCCTACCGGGACTAGCGGGAGGACCTACGAGCAGTACTTC.

This clonotype has at least ten counts. This chain links TRBV3-1 with TRBJ1-1, with TRBD1 identical over 7 bases. The V gene end was trimmed by 3 bases and the J gene end by 3 bases; junction bases not matched to a gene: 4. This CDR3 region has 14 residues. Germline CDR1 reads LGHDT; CDR2 reads YNNKEL (reference sequence). The CDR3 region has the DNA TGTGCCAGCAGCCACGCCGACAGGGACACTGAAGCTTTCTTT. Protein: CASSHADRDTEAFF.

CDR3 nucleotides: TGTGCCAGCAGCTTAGCCCCGGGACTAGCGGGCCAGTACGAGCAGTACTTC. This codes for CASSLAPGLAGQYEQYF. The chain carries TRBV7-6 and TRBJ2-7; 12 bases agree with TRBD2. Trimming cost V 0 bases and J 4 bases; bases outside gene matches: 7. Germline V CDR1 and CDR2: SGHVS, FNYEAQ. There are 17 residues in the CDR3.

A few counts support this clonotype. This sequence joins TRBV30 and TRBJ1-1; the match to TRBD1 covers 8 bases. This CDR3 spans 14 amino acids. Germline CDR1 is GTSNPN and CDR2 is SVGIG (reference sequence). V was clipped by 5 bases and J by 2 bases; unmatched bases: 7. The CDR3 coding sequence is TGTGCCTGGGATTATGGACAGGGAAACACTGAAGCTTTCTTT. As protein: CAWDYGQGNTEAFF.

This clonotype was found many times. The CDR3 spells CATTGGSTDTQYF. CDR3 nucleotide sequence: TGTGCCACAACAGGGGGATCCACAGATACGCAGTATTTT. The rearrangement uses TRBV30 and TRBJ2-3, with 8 positions matching TRBD1. The CDR3 covers 13 residues. V shed 8 bases and J 2 bases; nucleotides not matched to a gene: 6. Germline values: CDR1 GTSNPN, CDR2 SVGIG (reference sequence).

The genes are TRBV4-3 and TRBJ2-1, with 7 bases lining up with TRBD1. The V gene's germline CDR1 is LGHNA and CDR2 YSLEER. Trimming removed 2 bases from V and 4 bases from J; junction bases left unmatched: 5. The CDR3 is 15 amino acids. For the CDR3, the DNA is TGCGCCAGCAGCCAAAATGAACAGGGGTACAATGAGCAGTTCTTC. Translation gives CASSQNEQGYNEQFF.

This clonotype occurred a few times. The chain has TRBV5-8 and TRBJ2-3; TRBD2 is a possible D gene (6 bases). Germline loops: CDR1 SGHTS, CDR2 YDEGEE. This CDR3 region has 14 residues. Trimming pared 3 bases from V and 7 bases from J, leaving 15 bases between. CDR3 DNA: TGTGCCAGCAGCTCCGGAGGGGCGGTAAATACGCAGTATTTT. Protein product: CASSSGGAVNTQYF.

The chain links TRBV19 to TRBJ1-2, with a weak D call TRBD1 (5 bases). CDR1 is LNHDA, CDR2 SQIVND, per germline (reference sequence). Trimming took off 7 bases at V and 4 bases at J, with 16 bases between the two ends. The CDR3 has 14 residues. The DNA for the CDR3 is TGTGCCAGTACCATGGAGGGGCGATTCTATGGCTACACCTTC. Protein: CASTMEGRFYGYTF.

This clonotype was counted only a few times. J is TRBJ1-1 and V is TRBV29-1; D perhaps matches TRBD1 (5 bases). This CDR3 contains 15 residues. CDR1 and CDR2 (germline): SQVTM, ANQGSEA. V was cut by 3 bases and J by 3 bases, with 17 bases left in between. This chain's CDR3 is CSVDRPGGRDTEAFF. CDR3 coding DNA: TGCAGCGTTGACCGACCGGGCGGCAGGGACACTGAAGCTTTCTTT.

Details on this clonotype: With a much larger clone just one base away, this may be a read error. The chain recombines TRBV27 with TRBJ2-7, with D uncertain. The V and J ends lost 4 bases and 7 bases respectively, with 14 bases between them. The CDR3 extends over 13 amino acids. Germline V gives CDR1 MNHEY, CDR2 SMNVEV (reference sequence). CDR3 in DNA: TGTGCCAGCAGTTCCGGACCTTTCGGGGAGCAGTACTTC. Amino acids: CASSSGPFGEQYF.

In its sample, this clonotype was seen many times. This sequence joins TRBV20-1 and TRBJ2-7, with D hard to call. V was shortened by 2 bases and J by 2 bases, with 10 bases between the two germline ends. Germline V gene data show CDR1 as DFQATT and CDR2 as SNEGSKA (reference sequence). This CDR3 is 13 amino acids long. This CDR3 reads CSARPPATYEQYF. DNA for the CDR3: TGCAGTGCTAGACCCCCAGCCACCTACGAGCAGTACTTC.

Remarks on this clonotype: This may be a read error: a much more frequent sequence differs by one nucleotide. The V and J genes are TRBV6-1 and TRBJ2-7, with D possibly matching TRBD2 (7 bases). The germline V gene encodes CDR1 MNHNS and CDR2 SASEGT. The V end was cut by 7 bases, the J end by 1 base, with 14 bases between. The CDR3 consists of 14 residues. CDR3 DNA: TGTGCCAGCACCTCCGAGGGGGGGTCCTACGAGCAGTACTTC. Protein: CASTSEGGSYEQYF.

This clonotype was seen repeatedly, ten times or more. This rearrangement joins TRBV18 to TRBJ2-7, with TRBD1 matching 7 bases. The CDR3 extends over 14 amino acids. Germline CDR1 and CDR2: KGHSH and LQKENI. Trimming removed 5 bases from V and 0 bases from J; junction bases left unmatched: 4. The CDR3 DNA follows: TGTGCCAGCTCATGGGACAGTAACTCCTACGAGCAGTACTTC. This codes for CASSWDSNSYEQYF.

The chain links TRBV6-1 to TRBJ2-7; the match to TRBD1 covers 7 bases. The V gene's germline CDR1 is MNHNS and CDR2 SASEGT. This CDR3 spans 14 amino acids. With 9 bases clipped from V and 3 bases from J, the junction kept 11 bases outside the gene matches. CDR3 coding DNA: TGTGCCAGTGACCGCAGGGACAGTAGCTACGAGCAGTACTTC. This gives the protein CASDRRDSSYEQYF.

This clonotype was seen many times. The V and J genes are TRBV20-1 and TRBJ2-5; 12 bases map to TRBD2. This CDR3 has 15 residues. The ends lost 2 bases at V and 5 bases at J; junction bases unmatched: 6. The germline V gene has CDR1 DFQATT and CDR2 SNEGSKA (reference sequence). The DNA for the CDR3 is TGCAGTGCTAGAATGACTAGCGGGGGAGGTGAGACCCAGTACTTC. Translating gives CSARMTSGGGETQYF.

J is TRBJ2-3 and V is TRBV7-2; 9 bases are a match to TRBD2. V was pared by 9 bases and J by 4 bases, with 20 bases of the junction left unmatched. Germline V gene lookup returns CDR1 SGHTA and CDR2 FQGNSA. The CDR3 runs 18 residues. The CDR3 protein is CASSTGSGGSPSPDTQYF. CDR3 DNA: TGTGCCAGTAGTACGGGTAGCGGGGGTTCGCCTTCCCCAGATACGCAGTATTTT. Drawing the rest from reference TRBV7-2 and TRBJ2-3, the complete variable domain is GAGVSQSPSNKVTEKGKDVELRCDPISGHTALYWYRQSLGQGLEFLIYFQGNSAPDKSGLPSDRFSAERTGGSVSTLTIQRTQQEDSAVYLCASSTGSGGSPSPDTQYFGPGTRLTVL.

This clonotype has ten or more counts. The genes are TRBV20-1 and TRBJ2-1, with 7 bases fitting TRBD1. Germline lookup yields CDR1 DFQATT and CDR2 SNEGSKA (reference sequence). V trimming: 5 bases; J trimming: 5 bases; junction bases outside the gene matches: 12. This CDR3 is 15 amino acids long. In nucleotides, the CDR3 is TGCAGTGCTCTCAACAGGGGAGAGGGGGACAATGAGCAGTTCTTC. Its protein product is CSALNRGEGDNEQFF.

The sample holds many counts of this clonotype. This sequence joins TRBV3-1 and TRBJ1-2, with unresolved D. Germline loops: CDR1 LGHDT, CDR2 YNNKEL (reference sequence). V was pared by 0 bases and J by 4 bases, with 15 bases between. The CDR3 sequence is 16 residues long. CDR3 DNA: TGTGCCAGCAGCCAAGATTCTTCGCTTCTGCCCTATGGCTACACCTTC. This encodes CASSQDSSLLPYGYTF. Full variable domain (outside the CDR3, taken from reference TRBV3-1 and TRBJ1-2): DTAVSQTPKYLVTQMGNDKSIKCEQNLGHDTMYWYKQDSKKFLKIMFSYNNKELIINETVPNRFSPKSPDKAHLNLHINSLELGDSAVYFCASSQDSSLLPYGYTFGSGTRLTVV.